These T cell receptor beta chains were read from a single sample in a study of T cell responses to AZD1222 COVID-19 vaccine. The method was immunoSEQ multiplex PCR; TCRdb's version includes in-frame clones alone and lacks a portion of them. The sample yields 120,000 or so clones, about 79% seen once. Sequences were derived from peripheral blood, sampled 28 days after the second AZD1222 dose. The origin of the receptors is an adult who received the AZD1222 COVID-19 vaccine. CDR3s include the opening cysteine and the closing phenylalanine or tryptophan. Each record gives: CDR3 protein, CDR3 length, V gene.

CASSLTPTGLYGYTF 15 TRBV14
CASSLASPGEGSEQFF 16 TRBV5-1
CAWSQTRVGTEAFF 14 TRBV30
CACWDSVIYNEQFF 14 TRBV30
CASSLAKTGDPNNQPQHF 18 TRBV5-5
CASSSRPATDTQYF 14 TRBV7-2
CASSLGTGPDTPSSYNEQFF 20 TRBV4-1
CASGRTGGSNIQYF 14 TRBV9
CASSPPDRGLHYGYTF 16 TRBV6-2/TRBV6-3
CAGHGGTTLGNTEAFF 16 TRBV2
CASSFMGQGATTNTGELFF 19 TRBV7-2